This T cell receptor (beta chain) came from a study of T cells after yellow fever vaccination. Overall study results and limits: Among primary-vaccination clones, most reappeared after the booster, at around 97% for CD4 and 88% for CD8. Compared with primary, the secondary response was weaker and peaked at day 5, not 15. FACS-sorted repertoires might harbor abundant contaminating clonotypes from the bulk population.

Per the germline V gene, CDR1 is DFQATT and CDR2 is SNEGSKA (reference sequence). Between the trimmed V and J ends, which lost 1 base and 4 bases, there was a span of 12 bases. This CDR3 comprises 14 residues. Concerning this clonotype: What it binds is not known.

TCRdb reanalysed the 5' RACE reads using MiXCR and keeps one entry per CDR3 protein. Of around 400,000 distinct CDR3 sequences in the sample, around 10% are singletons; the top ten hold less than 20%. The source was PBMCs, collected on the day of the first yellow fever vaccination. This TCR was recovered from a man aged 18 to 30 who received the YFV17D yellow fever vaccine. V gene TRBV20-1 combines with J gene TRBJ2-3; D unresolved. The CDR3: CSARAPTVADTQYF. The CDR3 coding sequence is TGCAGTGCTAGAGCCCCCACCGTCGCAGATACGCAGTATTTT.